The next 5 T cell receptor beta chains were all read from a single sample in a study of T cell clones after liver transplantation. The data were produced by immunoSEQ multiplex PCR, yet TCRdb's version contains in-frame clones alone and is incomplete. This table holds around 100,000 clones, about 86% found once. The sample in question was CD4+ T cells from blood, obtained around 44 months after liver transplant. These receptors came from a human patient who received a liver transplant. T cells may partly derive from the graft donor.

V and J are TRBV6-5 and TRBJ1-2; TRBD1 might be the D (5 bases). This CDR3 spans 14 amino acids. The V end lost 8 bases, the J end lost 6 bases, and 19 bases lay between the germline ends. Germline V gene sequence: CDR1 MNHEY, CDR2 SVGAGI. The CDR3 reads CASADVNRGDGYTF. DNA of the CDR3: TGTGCCAGCGCCGACGTCAATAGGGGTGATGGCTACACCTTC.

The chain has TRBV18 and TRBJ2-7, with 7 bases fitting TRBD1. Germline V gives CDR1 KGHSH, CDR2 LQKENI. The CDR3 consists of 14 residues. V gave up 4 bases and J gave up 5 bases; unmatched junction bases: 8. The CDR3 region has the DNA TGTGCCAGCTCACTCAAGGGGGCAGGGAACGAGCAGTACTTC. Translation gives CASSLKGAGNEQYF.

The chain is built from TRBV28 and TRBJ2-4, with 14 bases identical to TRBD2. The end of the DNA fits TRBJ2-7 better, so the J call may be wrong. The CDR3 totals 16 residues. Looked up from germline, CDR1 is MDHEN and CDR2 is SYDVKM. The CDR3 DNA follows: TGTGCCAGCAGTTCCCAGACTAGCGGGAGGGCCCACGAGCAGTACTTC. This encodes CASSSQTSGRAHEQYF.

The V and J genes are TRBV19 and TRBJ2-7, with 8 bases aligning to TRBD2. Trimming cost V 5 bases and J 8 bases; bases outside gene matches: 2. CDR1 and CDR2 from the germline V gene are LNHDA and SQIVND (reference sequence). The CDR3 runs 11 residues. The CDR3 sequence is CASSFSGKQYF. The CDR3 DNA is TGTGCCAGTAGTTTTAGCGGGAAGCAGTACTTC.

The rearrangement links TRBV5-1 to TRBJ1-1; 11 nucleotides agree with TRBD1. This CDR3 has 16 amino acids. With V trimmed by 3 bases and J by 5 bases, 9 bases remained unmatched. Germline CDR1 is SGHRS and CDR2 is YFSETQ. As DNA, the CDR3 is TGCGCCAGCAGCTCCAGCCAGGGACAGGGGGGAACTGAAGCTTTCTTT. Its translation: CASSSSQGQGGTEAFF.